This record concerns one T cell receptor (beta chain) sequence. This sample was included in a study of shared T cell receptors in the human thymus. Sequencing used immunoSEQ multiplex PCR; TCRdb keeps in-frame clones, though not all of them. The table shows some 640,000 clones, with 80% to 90% occurring only once. The germline V gene has CDR1 LNHDA and CDR2 SQIVND (reference sequence). The CDR3 loop spans 13 amino acids. Trimming stripped 4 bases from V and 1 base from J, with 8 bases between. The same data also contributed to another study, on human thymus T cells. Turning to that study: The donors were infants in Finland with congenital heart defects, otherwise immunologically healthy. Resections obtained during corrective heart surgery supplied the thymus tissue. Apparent skewing of V and J gene usage characterized both thymic and blood repertoires. What related research reported was that thymic repertoires overlapped highly among unrelated individuals.

This TCR derives from a boy under two years old with a congenital heart defect. J is TRBJ2-7 and V is TRBV19, with a tentative D call TRBD1 (5 bases). The sample taken for sequencing was thymocytes. The DNA for the CDR3 is TGTGCCAGTAGTAAGCAGGGTTCCTACGAGCAGTACTTC. Translated: CASSKQGSYEQYF. The whole variable domain, filled in from reference TRBV19 and TRBJ2-7, reads DGGITQSPKYLFRKEGQNVTLSCEQNLNHDAMYWYRQDPGQGLRLIYYSQIVNDFQKGDIAEGYSVSREKKESFPLTVTSAQKNPTAFYLCASSKQGSYEQYFGPGTRLTVT.